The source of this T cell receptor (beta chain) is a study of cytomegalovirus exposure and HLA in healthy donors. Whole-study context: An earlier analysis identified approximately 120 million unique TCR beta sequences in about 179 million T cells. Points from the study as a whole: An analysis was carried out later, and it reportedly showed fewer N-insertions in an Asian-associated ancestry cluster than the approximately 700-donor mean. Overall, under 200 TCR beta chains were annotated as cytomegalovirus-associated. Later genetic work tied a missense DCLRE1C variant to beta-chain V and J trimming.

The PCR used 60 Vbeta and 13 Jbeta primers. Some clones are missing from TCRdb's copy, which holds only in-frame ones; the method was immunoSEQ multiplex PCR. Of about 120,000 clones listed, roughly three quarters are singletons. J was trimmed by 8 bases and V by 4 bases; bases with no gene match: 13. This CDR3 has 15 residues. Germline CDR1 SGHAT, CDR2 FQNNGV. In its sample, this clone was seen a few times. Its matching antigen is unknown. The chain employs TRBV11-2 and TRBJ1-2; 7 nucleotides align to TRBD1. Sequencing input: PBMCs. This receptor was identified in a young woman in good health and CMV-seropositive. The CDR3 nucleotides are TGTGCCAGCAGCTCGCTTGGAGACAGGGTGGCCGGCTACACCTTC. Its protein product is CASSSLGDRVAGYTF. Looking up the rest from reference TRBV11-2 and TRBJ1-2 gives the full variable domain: EAGVAQSPRYKIIEKRQSVAFWCNPISGHATLYWYQQILGQGPKLLIQFQNNGVVDDSQLPKDRFSAERLKGVDSTLKIQPAKLEDSAVYLCASSSLGDRVAGYTFGSGTRLTVV.